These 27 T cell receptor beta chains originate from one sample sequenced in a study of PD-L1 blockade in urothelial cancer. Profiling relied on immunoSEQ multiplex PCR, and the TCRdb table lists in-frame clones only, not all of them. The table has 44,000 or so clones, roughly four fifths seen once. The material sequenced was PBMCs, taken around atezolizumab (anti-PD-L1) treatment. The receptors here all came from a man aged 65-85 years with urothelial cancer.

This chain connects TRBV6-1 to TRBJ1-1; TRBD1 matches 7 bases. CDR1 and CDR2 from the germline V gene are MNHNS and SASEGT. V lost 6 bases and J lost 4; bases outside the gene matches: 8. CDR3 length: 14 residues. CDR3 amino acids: CASSPGTATTEAFF. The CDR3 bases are TGTGCCAGCAGCCCCGGGACAGCGACCACTGAAGCTTTCTTT.

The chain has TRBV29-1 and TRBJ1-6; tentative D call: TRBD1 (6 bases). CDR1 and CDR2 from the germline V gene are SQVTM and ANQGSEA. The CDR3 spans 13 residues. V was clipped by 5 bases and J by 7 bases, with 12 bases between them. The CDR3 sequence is CSVRDTRNSPLHF. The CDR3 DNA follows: TGCAGCGTTCGGGACACCAGAAATTCACCCCTCCACTTT.

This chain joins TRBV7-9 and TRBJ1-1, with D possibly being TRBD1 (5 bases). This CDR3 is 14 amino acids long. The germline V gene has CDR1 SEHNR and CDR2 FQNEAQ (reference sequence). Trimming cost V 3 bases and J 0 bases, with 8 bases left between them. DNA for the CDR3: TGTGCCAGCAGCTTTAGACAGATGAACACTGAAGCTTTCTTT. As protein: CASSFRQMNTEAFF. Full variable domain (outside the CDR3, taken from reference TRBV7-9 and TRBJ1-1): DTGVSQNPRHKITKRGQNVTFRCDPISEHNRLYWYRQTLGQGPEFLTYFQNEAQLEKSRLLSDRFSAERPKGSFSTLEIQRTEQGDSAMYLCASSFRQMNTEAFFGQGTRLTVV.

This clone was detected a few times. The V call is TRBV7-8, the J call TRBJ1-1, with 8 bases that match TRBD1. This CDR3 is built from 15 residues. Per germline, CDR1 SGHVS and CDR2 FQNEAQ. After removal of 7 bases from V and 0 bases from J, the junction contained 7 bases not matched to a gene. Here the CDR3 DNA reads TGTGCCAGCAAGGGTCAGGGGGCCTTGAACACTGAAGCTTTCTTT. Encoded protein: CASKGQGALNTEAFF.

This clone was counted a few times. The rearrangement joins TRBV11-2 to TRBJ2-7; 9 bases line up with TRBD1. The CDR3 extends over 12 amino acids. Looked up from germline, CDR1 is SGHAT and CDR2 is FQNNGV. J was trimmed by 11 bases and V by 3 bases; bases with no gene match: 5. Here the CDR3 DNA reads TGTGCCAGCAGCTTCACAGGGGGCGGGGAGTACTTC. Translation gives CASSFTGGGEYF.

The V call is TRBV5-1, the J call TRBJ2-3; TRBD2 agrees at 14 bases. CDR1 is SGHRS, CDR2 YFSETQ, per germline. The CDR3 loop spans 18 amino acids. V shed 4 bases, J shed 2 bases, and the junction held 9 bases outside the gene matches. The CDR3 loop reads CASSLHPGLAGATDTQYF. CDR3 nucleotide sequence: TGCGCCAGCAGCCTCCACCCGGGACTAGCGGGAGCCACAGATACGCAGTATTTT.

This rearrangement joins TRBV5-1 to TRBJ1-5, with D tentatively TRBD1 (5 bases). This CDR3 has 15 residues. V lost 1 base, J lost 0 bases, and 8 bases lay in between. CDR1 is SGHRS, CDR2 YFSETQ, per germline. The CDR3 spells CASSLTGASNQPQHF. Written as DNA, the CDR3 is TGCGCCAGCAGCTTGACAGGAGCTAGCAATCAGCCCCAGCATTTT.

The CDR3 loop reads CASGAVGGSYNEQFF. In nucleotides, the CDR3 is TGTGCCAGCGGGGCGGTTGGAGGGTCCTACAATGAGCAGTTCTTC. The chain recombines TRBV7-8 with TRBJ2-1; TRBD2 might be the D (6 bases). CDR3 length: 15 residues. Germline V CDR1 and CDR2: SGHVS, FQNEAQ. Trimming removed 8 bases from V and 1 base from J, with 15 bases in between.

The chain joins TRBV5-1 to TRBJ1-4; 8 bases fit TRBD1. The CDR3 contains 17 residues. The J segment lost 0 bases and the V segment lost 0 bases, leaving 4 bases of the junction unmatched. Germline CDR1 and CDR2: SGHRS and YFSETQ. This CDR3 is CASSLGQGPPTNEKLFF. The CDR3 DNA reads TGCGCCAGCAGCTTGGGACAGGGGCCGCCAACTAATGAAAAACTGTTTTTT.

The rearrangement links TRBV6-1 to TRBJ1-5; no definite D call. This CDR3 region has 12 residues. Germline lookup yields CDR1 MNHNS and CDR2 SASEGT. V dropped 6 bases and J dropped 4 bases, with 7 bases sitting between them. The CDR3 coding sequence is TGTGCCAGCAGGGGCCAGAATCAGCCCCAGCATTTT. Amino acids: CASRGQNQPQHF.

Here the CDR3 DNA reads TGTGCCAGCAGGAACCAAAGGGGAACAGGAAACACCATATATTTT. Protein sequence: CASRNQRGTGNTIYF. The chain links TRBV6-6 to TRBJ1-3, with D possibly matching TRBD1 (5 bases). The V gene's germline CDR1 is MNHNY and CDR2 SVGAGI (reference sequence). The length of the CDR3 is 15 residues. V was pared by 6 bases and J by 4 bases, with 16 bases between.

DNA for the CDR3: TGTGCCTGGCGTTCACAGGGGGTTTTGGACACTGAAGCTTTCTTT. Its translation: CAWRSQGVLDTEAFF. The rearrangement joins TRBV30 to TRBJ1-1, with TRBD1 identical over 8 bases. The length of the CDR3 is 15 residues. The germline gives CDR1 GTSNPN, CDR2 SVGIG (reference sequence). V shed 5 bases, J shed 3 bases, and the junction held 11 bases outside the gene matches.

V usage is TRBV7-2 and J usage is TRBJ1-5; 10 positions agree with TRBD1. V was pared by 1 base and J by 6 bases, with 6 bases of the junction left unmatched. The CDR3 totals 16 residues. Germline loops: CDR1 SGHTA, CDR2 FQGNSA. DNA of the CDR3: TGTGCCAGCAGCTTAGGGTTCGACAGGGGGCGTCAGCCCCAGCATTTT. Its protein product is CASSLGFDRGRQPQHF. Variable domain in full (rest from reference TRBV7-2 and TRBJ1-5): GAGVSQSPSNKVTEKGKDVELRCDPISGHTALYWYRQSLGQGLEFLIYFQGNSAPDKSGLPSDRFSAERTGGSVSTLTIQRTQQEDSAVYLCASSLGFDRGRQPQHFGDGTRLSIL.

For the CDR3, the DNA is TGTGCCAGCAGCCGGCGGGGCGCGGGGGCCAACGTCCTGACTTTC. Residues: CASSRRGAGANVLTF. The V and J genes are TRBV5-6 and TRBJ2-6; TRBD2 might be the D (6 bases). This CDR3 comprises 15 residues. V dropped 4 bases and J dropped 4 bases, with 12 bases sitting between them. Per the germline V gene, CDR1 is SGHDT and CDR2 is YYEEEE.

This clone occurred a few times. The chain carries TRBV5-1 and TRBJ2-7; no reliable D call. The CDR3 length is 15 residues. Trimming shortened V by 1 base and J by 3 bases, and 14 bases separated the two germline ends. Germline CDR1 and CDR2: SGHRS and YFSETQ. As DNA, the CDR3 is TGCGCCAGCAGCTTGTGGGCAGGCACCAACTACGAGCAGTACTTC. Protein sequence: CASSLWAGTNYEQYF.

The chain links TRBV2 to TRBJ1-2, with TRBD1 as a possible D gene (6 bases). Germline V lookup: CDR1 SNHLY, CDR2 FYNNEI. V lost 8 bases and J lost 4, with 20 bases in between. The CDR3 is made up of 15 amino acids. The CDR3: CASFSRRGAGYGYTF. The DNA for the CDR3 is TGTGCCAGCTTCTCCCGGCGGGGGGCTGGCTATGGCTACACCTTC.

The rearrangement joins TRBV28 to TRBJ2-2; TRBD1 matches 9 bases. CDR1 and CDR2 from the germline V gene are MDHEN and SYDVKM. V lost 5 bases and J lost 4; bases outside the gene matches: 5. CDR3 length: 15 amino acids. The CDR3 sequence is CASSPGQGITGELFF. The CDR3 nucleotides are TGTGCCAGCAGTCCGGGACAGGGCATCACCGGGGAGCTGTTTTTT.

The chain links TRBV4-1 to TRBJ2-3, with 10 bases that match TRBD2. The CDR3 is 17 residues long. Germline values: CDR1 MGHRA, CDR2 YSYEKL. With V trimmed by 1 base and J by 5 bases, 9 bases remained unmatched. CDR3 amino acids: CASSQASSGGAVDTQYF. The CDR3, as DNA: TGCGCCAGCAGCCAAGCCTCCAGCGGGGGGGCCGTAGATACGCAGTATTTT.

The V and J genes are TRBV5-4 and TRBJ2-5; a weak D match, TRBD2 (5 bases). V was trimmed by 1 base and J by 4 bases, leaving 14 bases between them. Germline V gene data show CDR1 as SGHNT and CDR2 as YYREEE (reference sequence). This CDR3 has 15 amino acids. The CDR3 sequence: CASSLIDSRAETQYF. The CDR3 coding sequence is TGTGCCAGCAGCTTGATCGATTCGAGGGCAGAGACCCAGTACTTC. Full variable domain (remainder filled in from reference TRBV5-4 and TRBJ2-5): ETGVTQSPTHLIKTRGQQVTLRCSSQSGHNTVSWYQQALGQGPQFIFQYYREEENGRGNFPPRFSGLQFPNYSSELNVNALELDDSALYLCASSLIDSRAETQYFGPGTRLLVL.

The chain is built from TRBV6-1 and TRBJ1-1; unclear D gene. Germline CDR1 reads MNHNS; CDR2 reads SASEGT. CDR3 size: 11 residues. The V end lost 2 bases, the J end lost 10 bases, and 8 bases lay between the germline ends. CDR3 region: CASSENLRAFF. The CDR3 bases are TGTGCCAGCAGTGAAAATCTAAGAGCTTTCTTT.

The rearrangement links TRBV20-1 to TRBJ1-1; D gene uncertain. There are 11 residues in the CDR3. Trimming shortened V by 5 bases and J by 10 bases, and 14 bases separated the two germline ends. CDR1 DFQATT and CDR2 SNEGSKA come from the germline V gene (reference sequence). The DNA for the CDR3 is TGCAGTGCTGAGGTCGGTCTTGCAGCTTTCTTT. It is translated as CSAEVGLAAFF.

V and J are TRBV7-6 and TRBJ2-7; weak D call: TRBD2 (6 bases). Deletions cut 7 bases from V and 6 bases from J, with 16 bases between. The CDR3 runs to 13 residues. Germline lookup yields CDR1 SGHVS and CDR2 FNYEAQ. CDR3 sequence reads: CASTFFLGGEQYF. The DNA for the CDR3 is TGTGCCAGCACGTTCTTTTTGGGGGGCGAGCAGTACTTC. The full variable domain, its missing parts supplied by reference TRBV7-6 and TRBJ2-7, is GAGVSQSPRYKVTKRGQDVALRCDPISGHVSLYWYRQALGQGPEFLTYFNYEAQQDKSGLPNDRFSAERPEGSISTLTIQRTEQRDSAMYRCASTFFLGGEQYFGPGTRLTVT.

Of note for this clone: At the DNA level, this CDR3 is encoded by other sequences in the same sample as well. CDR3 DNA sequence: TGTGCCAGCAGCTTGCTGGGACAAAACACTGAAGCTTTCTTT. Its translation: CASSLLGQNTEAFF. The chain recombines TRBV7-2 with TRBJ1-1, with D possibly being TRBD1 (6 bases). Germline-derived CDR1 and CDR2 are SGHTA and FQGNSA. V dropped 3 bases and J dropped 2 bases, with 10 bases sitting between them. CDR3 size: 14 residues.

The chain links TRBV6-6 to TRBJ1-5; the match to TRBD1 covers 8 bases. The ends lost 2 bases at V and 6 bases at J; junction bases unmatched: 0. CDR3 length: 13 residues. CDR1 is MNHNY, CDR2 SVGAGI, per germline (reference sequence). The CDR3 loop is CASSYGQGQPQHF. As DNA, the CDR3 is TGTGCCAGCAGTTACGGACAGGGTCAGCCCCAGCATTTT.

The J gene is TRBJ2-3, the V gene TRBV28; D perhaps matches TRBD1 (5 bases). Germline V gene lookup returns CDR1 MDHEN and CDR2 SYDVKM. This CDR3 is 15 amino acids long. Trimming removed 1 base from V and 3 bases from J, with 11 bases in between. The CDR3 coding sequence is TGTGCCAGCAGTTTATCGGGTCCAGGGACAGATACGCAGTATTTT. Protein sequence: CASSLSGPGTDTQYF.

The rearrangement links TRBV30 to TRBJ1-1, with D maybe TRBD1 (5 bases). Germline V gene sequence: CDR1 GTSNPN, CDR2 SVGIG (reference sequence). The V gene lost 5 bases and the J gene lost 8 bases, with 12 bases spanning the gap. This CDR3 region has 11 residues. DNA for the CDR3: TGTGCCTGGGCGGGGAGGGGCGAAGCTTTCTTT. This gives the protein CAWAGRGEAFF.

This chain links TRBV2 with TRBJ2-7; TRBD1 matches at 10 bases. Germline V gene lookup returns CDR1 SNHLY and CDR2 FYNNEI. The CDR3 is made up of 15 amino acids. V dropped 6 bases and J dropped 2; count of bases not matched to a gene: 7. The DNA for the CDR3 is TGTGCCAGCAGAGCCGACAGGGGGCGCGCCTACGAGCAGTACTTC. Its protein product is CASRADRGRAYEQYF.